This TCR beta chain was sequenced for a study of graft-versus-host responses after intestinal transplantation. About the research overall: Each patient got anti-thymocyte globulin induction, then tacrolimus and steroids for roughly 3 years.

There were about 200,000 CFSE-labeled responder cells plated together with about 200,000 irradiated, violet-dye-labeled stimulator cells. Sorted after the reaction were proliferating CFSE-low CD3+CD4+ and CD3+CD8+ responders. This clone has just a few counts. Clones were read by immunoSEQ multiplex PCR, and TCRdb kept only the in-frame ones, dropping some. This repertoire shows about 7,000 clones, roughly 30% found once; its top ten account for 4.5% to 6%. Overall study findings and caveats: When patients had graft-donor T cell macrochimerism, their allografts held high graft-versus-host to host-versus-graft clonal ratios. The highest levels of circulating GvH clones went along with early declines in HvG clones after transplant.

Trimming at V came to 2 bases and at J to 3 bases, leaving 10 bases not matched to a gene. Per the germline V gene, CDR1 is ENHRY and CDR2 is SYGVKD. The length of the CDR3 is 16 residues. The gene calls are TRBV10-3 and TRBJ2-7; 7 bases match TRBD1. Sequencing was performed on alloreactive CD8+ T cells from a mixed lymphocyte reaction culture, taken before transplantation. The subset denotes: CFSE-low proliferating T cells sorted from roughly six-day pre-transplant mixed lymphocyte reaction (GvH or HvG direction). The TCR was taken from a human patient who was an organ donor for intestinal transplantation. The CDR3 protein is CAISEPRDSPFYEQYF. The CDR3 DNA reads TGTGCCATCAGTGAGCCCCGGGACAGTCCCTTCTACGAGCAGTACTTC.